Given below is one TCR beta chain in context. The data were produced by immunoSEQ multiplex PCR, yet TCRdb's version contains in-frame clones alone and is incomplete. Of about 2.4 million clones in the sample, around nine tenths were seen once. The germline gives CDR1 SNHLY, CDR2 FYNNEI. There are 14 residues in the CDR3. V lost 6 bases, J lost 7 bases, and 5 bases stayed unmatched. The data belong to a study of shared clonotypes between healthy human individuals. Study in general: There were three CD4 naive, three CD4 memory, two CD8 naive and one CD8 memory plates per donor.

The receptor was derived from a man aged 18 to 29 in good health. The sequenced sample was naive CD4+ T cells sorted from blood. This sample's subset: CD45RA+ positively selected. The chain carries TRBV2 and TRBJ1-4; TRBD1 agrees at 10 bases. CDR3 amino acids: CASRPGQGSEKLFF. The DNA for the CDR3 is TGTGCCAGCAGGCCGGGACAGGGGTCTGAAAAACTGTTTTTT.